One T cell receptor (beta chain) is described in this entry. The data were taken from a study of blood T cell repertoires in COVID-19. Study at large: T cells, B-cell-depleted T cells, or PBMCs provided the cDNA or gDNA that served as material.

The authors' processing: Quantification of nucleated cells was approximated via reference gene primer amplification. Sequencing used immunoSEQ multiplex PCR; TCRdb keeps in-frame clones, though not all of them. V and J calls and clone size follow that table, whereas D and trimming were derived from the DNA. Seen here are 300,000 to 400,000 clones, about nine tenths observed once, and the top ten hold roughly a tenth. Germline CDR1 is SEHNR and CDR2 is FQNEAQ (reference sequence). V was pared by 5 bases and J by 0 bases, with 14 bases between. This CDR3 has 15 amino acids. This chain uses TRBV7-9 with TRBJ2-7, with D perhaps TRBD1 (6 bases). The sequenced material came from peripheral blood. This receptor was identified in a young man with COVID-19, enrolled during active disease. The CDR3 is CASSTDRTLSYEQYF. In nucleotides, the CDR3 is TGTGCCAGCAGCACCGACAGGACCCTCTCCTACGAGCAGTACTTC.